The 21 T cell receptor beta chains below come from one sample, sequenced in a study of vaccination and CD4 T cells after COVID-19. CD4+ T cells that had been cultured provided DNA sequenced with the Oncomine TCR Beta short-read assay. TCRdb re-derived calls from the PCR reads in MiXCR, one entry per CDR3 protein. The data hold about 20,000 distinct CDR3 sequences, with 60% to 85% observed a single time. Treatment: approximately nine-day PBMC culture with coronavirus spike peptide pools or control peptides (ViraFEST assay). These receptors have no known antigen. The material sequenced was CD4+ T cells from blood, cultured in vitro, taken after SARS-CoV-2 vaccination. The receptors here all came from a human donor who received a COVID-19 vaccine.

This chain uses TRBV7-2 with TRBJ2-5, with TRBD2 as a possible D gene (5 bases). CDR3 length: 14 residues. V lost 2 bases to trimming and J lost 2 bases, with 9 bases between them. CDR1 and CDR2 from the germline V gene are SGHTA and FQGNSA. The CDR3 region has the DNA TGTGCCAGCAGCTTAAGGAGGCGACAAGAGACCCAGTACTTC. Translation gives CASSLRRRQETQYF.

With respect to this clonotype: This may come from a read error, since a much larger clone is one base off. The chain employs TRBV9 and TRBJ2-7, with 8 bases that match TRBD1. This CDR3 contains 18 residues. Looked up from germline, CDR1 is SGDLS and CDR2 is YYNGEE. DNA of the CDR3: TGTGGCAGCAGCGTAGGAAAGGGAAACTCGGACAGGGTAAGCGAGCAGTACTTC. Amino acid sequence: CGSSVGKGNSDRVSEQYF.

The DNA for the CDR3 is TGCAGTGCTAGTTTCGGGGTCGGGTCACCCCTCCACTTT. Its protein product is CSASFGVGSPLHF. The chain couples TRBV20-1 to TRBJ1-6; D is uncertain. The germline V and J ends were trimmed by 3 bases and 10 bases, with 13 bases remaining between them. Germline V lookup: CDR1 DFQATT, CDR2 SNEGSKA (reference sequence). The length of the CDR3 is 13 residues.

This rearrangement joins TRBV7-6 to TRBJ1-1; 10 nucleotides line up with TRBD1. The V and J ends lost 4 bases and 5 bases, in that order; junction bases with no gene match: 7. The CDR3 length is 15 residues. Germline V lookup: CDR1 SGHVS, CDR2 FNYEAQ. CDR3 nucleotide sequence: TGTGCCAGCAGCTCGACAGGGGGCCCCGAAACTGAAGCTTTCTTT. It yields the protein CASSSTGGPETEAFF.

The chain joins TRBV7-9 to TRBJ1-2, with a possible D match to TRBD1 (6 bases). V lost 4 bases and J lost 4, with 19 bases in between. Germline CDR1 is SEHNR and CDR2 is FQNEAQ (reference sequence). The CDR3 length is 16 residues. The CDR3, as DNA: TGTGCCAGCAGCTATAGGAAGGGGGAGGAAGGCTATGGCTACACCTTC. Protein sequence: CASSYRKGEEGYGYTF.

The CDR3 loop is CASSQGAGGAETQYF. The DNA of the CDR3 is TGTGCCAGCAGCCAAGGGGCAGGGGGGGCAGAGACCCAGTACTTC. The chain links TRBV3-1 to TRBJ2-5; D might be TRBD1 or TRBD2, each matching 7 bases. The CDR3 spans 15 residues. Germline loops: CDR1 LGHDT, CDR2 YNNKEL (reference sequence). The V gene lost 1 base and the J gene lost 4 bases, with 13 bases spanning the gap.

The chain has TRBV21-1 and TRBJ1-1; the table's TRBD1 call for D was not verified on the DNA. TRBV21-1 is classified as a pseudogene. This CDR3 has 16 amino acids. The CDR3: CAGSTTQGIGNTEAFF. The CDR3 coding sequence is TGTGCCGGCAGCACTACGCAGGGAATTGGGAACACTGAAGCTTTCTTT.

The chain joins TRBV19 to TRBJ1-1; the D gene is possibly TRBD1 (6 bases). Germline loops: CDR1 LNHDA, CDR2 SQIVND (reference sequence). Trimming stripped 4 bases from V and 10 bases from J, with 22 bases between. The CDR3 has 15 residues. CDR3 DNA: TGTGCCAGTAGTACCCGTTACCTAAGGGGGAGCGGAGCTTTCTTT. This gives the protein CASSTRYLRGSGAFF.

The chain carries TRBV10-3 and TRBJ1-1; 7 bases are a match to TRBD1. CDR3 size: 16 residues. V was clipped by 2 bases and J by 0 bases; unmatched bases: 6. Per germline, CDR1 ENHRY and CDR2 SYGVKD. The CDR3 reads CAISEGFGQVNTEAFF. The CDR3 region has the DNA TGTGCCATCAGTGAGGGTTTTGGACAGGTGAACACTGAAGCTTTCTTT.

Here the CDR3 DNA reads TGCAGTGCTAGAGATCGAGGCAGGGGGAGCACTGAAGCTTTCTTT. Amino acid sequence: CSARDRGRGSTEAFF. The V gene is TRBV20-1, the J gene TRBJ1-1; TRBD1 agrees at 7 bases. The CDR3 spans 15 residues. The junction had 8 bases not matched to a gene; V was cut back by 0 bases and J by 4 bases. Germline assignment: CDR1 DFQATT and CDR2 SNEGSKA (reference sequence).

This chain connects TRBV20-1 to TRBJ1-2, with 8 bases that match TRBD1. V shed 0 bases and J 4 bases; nucleotides not matched to a gene: 7. CDR1 is DFQATT and CDR2 is SNEGSKA in the germline V gene (reference sequence). The CDR3 has 15 residues. The CDR3 here is CSARDRQGSRYGYTF. The CDR3, as DNA: TGCAGTGCTAGAGATAGACAGGGGTCGCGCTATGGCTACACCTTC.

The CDR3 here is CASSSTAQGGTQYF. In nucleotides, the CDR3 is TGCGCCAGCAGCTCGACAGCCCAGGGTGGTACGCAGTATTTT. The chain recombines TRBV5-1 with TRBJ2-3, with D possibly being TRBD1 (5 bases). V shed 3 bases and J shed 8 bases, with 16 bases lying between them. Germline V lookup: CDR1 SGHRS, CDR2 YFSETQ. The CDR3 has 14 residues.

This chain links TRBV7-2 with TRBJ1-2; the D gene is possibly TRBD1 (6 bases). Germline values: CDR1 SGHTA, CDR2 FQGNSA. The CDR3 length is 15 residues. Trimming stripped 5 bases from V and 4 bases from J, with 17 bases between. In DNA, the CDR3 is TGTGCCAGCAGCCCTGGGGCAGGGGCAGGCTATGGCTACACCTTC. Translated, it gives CASSPGAGAGYGYTF. Together with reference TRBV7-2 and TRBJ1-2, the CDR3 gives the full variable domain: GAGVSQSPSNKVTEKGKDVELRCDPISGHTALYWYRQSLGQGLEFLIYFQGNSAPDKSGLPSDRFSAERTGGSVSTLTIQRTQQEDSAVYLCASSPGAGAGYGYTFGSGTRLTVV.

This chain joins TRBV12-3 or TRBV12-4 and TRBJ1-1; D gene unclear. This CDR3 has 13 amino acids. Trimming cost V 7 bases and J 1 base, with 10 bases left between them. CDR3 DNA sequence: TGTGCCAGCACCCCGCAGGCGAACACTGAAGCTTTCTTT. This encodes CASTPQANTEAFF.

This clonotype was counted once. The chain is built from TRBV19 and TRBJ1-2; no firm D call. The CDR3 has 14 amino acids. Germline V lookup: CDR1 LNHDA, CDR2 SQIVND (reference sequence). Trimming removed 1 base at V and 9 bases at J, with 15 bases between. Here the CDR3 reads CASSIVDSKISYTF. CDR3 bases: TGTGCCAGTAGTATAGTCGACTCGAAGATAAGCTACACCTTC.

This chain links TRBV6-1 with TRBJ1-2; 8 nucleotides line up with TRBD1. V lost 5 bases, J lost 2 bases, and 7 bases stayed unmatched. The CDR3 has 15 residues. Germline assignment: CDR1 MNHNS and CDR2 SASEGT. The CDR3 DNA is TGTGCCAGCAGTCCCCAGACAGGGGCGAACTATGGCTACACCTTC. Protein: CASSPQTGANYGYTF.

The genes are TRBV6-1 and TRBJ1-3; the D is unclear. The length of the CDR3 is 15 residues. The V and J ends lost 4 bases and 0 bases respectively, with 10 bases between them. Germline CDR1 and CDR2: MNHNS and SASEGT. The CDR3 DNA sequence: TGTGCCAGCAGTGCCGGGTATTCCTCTGGAAACACCATATATTTT. Its translation is CASSAGYSSGNTIYF.

As concerns this clonotype: An end of the junction does not agree with germline; a read error may underlie this. The chain carries TRBV7-8 and TRBJ2-7, with D tentatively TRBD1 or TRBD2 (6 bases each). This CDR3 contains 13 residues. Germline values: CDR1 SGHVS, CDR2 FQNEAQ. The CDR3 region has the DNA TGTGCCAGCAGCTTAGGGGCCGACAGGCCGGGGGTCTTC. It encodes CASSLGADRPGVF. The full variable domain, rest sourced from reference TRBV7-8 and TRBJ2-7, is GAGVSQSPRYKVAKRGQDVALRCDPISGHVSLFWYQQALGQGPEFLTYFQNEAQLDKSGLPSDRFFAERPEGSVSTLKIQRTQQEDSAVYLCASSLGADRPGVFGPGTRLTVT.

The chain has TRBV30 and TRBJ2-1; D perhaps matches TRBD2 (5 bases). The CDR3 loop spans 14 amino acids. The V gene lost 3 bases and the J gene lost 8 bases, with 17 bases spanning the gap. The germline V gene has CDR1 GTSNPN and CDR2 SVGIG (reference sequence). The CDR3 region is CAWRVGPTADEQFF. Written as DNA, the CDR3 is TGTGCCTGGAGGGTGGGCCCTACAGCGGATGAGCAGTTCTTC.

This chain connects TRBV30 to TRBJ2-2; D is unclear. The CDR3 is 13 residues long. Looked up from germline, CDR1 is GTSNPN and CDR2 is SVGIG (reference sequence). Trimming left V 0 bases short and J 6 bases short, with 8 bases between. CDR3 sequence (DNA): TGTGCCTGGAGTGTACCCCGCGCCGGGGAGCTGTTTTTT. Residues: CAWSVPRAGELFF.

The chain is built from TRBV5-4 and TRBJ2-5; either TRBD1 or TRBD2 may supply D (6 bases each). Germline V gene data show CDR1 as SGHNT and CDR2 as YYREEE (reference sequence). CDR3 length: 15 residues. Trimming left V 0 bases short and J 5 bases short, with 14 bases between. Here the CDR3 DNA reads TGTGCCAGCAGCTTGGTCGGGGGCGTGGCGGAGACCCAGTACTTC. Protein product: CASSLVGGVAETQYF.